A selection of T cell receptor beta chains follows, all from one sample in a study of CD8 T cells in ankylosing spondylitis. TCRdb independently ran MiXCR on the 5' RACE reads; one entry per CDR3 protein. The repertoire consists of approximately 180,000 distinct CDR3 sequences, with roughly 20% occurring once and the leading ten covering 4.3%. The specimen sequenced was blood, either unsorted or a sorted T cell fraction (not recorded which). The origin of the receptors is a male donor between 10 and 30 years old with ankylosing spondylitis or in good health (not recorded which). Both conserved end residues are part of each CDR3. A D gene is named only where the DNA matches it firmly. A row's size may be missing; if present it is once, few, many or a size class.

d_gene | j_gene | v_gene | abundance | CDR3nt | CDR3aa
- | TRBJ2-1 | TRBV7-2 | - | TGTGCCAGCAGCTTATTTCCTGATGAGCAGTTCTTC | CASSLFPDEQFF
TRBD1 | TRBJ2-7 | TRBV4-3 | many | TGCGCCAGCAGCCAAGGGACCTCGGGACAGACCTACGAGCAGTACTTC | CASSQGTSGQTYEQYF
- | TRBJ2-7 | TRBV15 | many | TGTGCCACCCGGGCAGGGGTCTCCTACGAGCAGTACTTC | CATRAGVSYEQYF
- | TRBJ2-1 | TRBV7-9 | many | TGTGCCAGCAGCTTATTCGAGGGAATTTACAATGAGCAGTTCTTC | CASSLFEGIYNEQFF
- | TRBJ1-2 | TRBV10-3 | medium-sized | TGTGCCATCAGCCCGACGGGAAGTTTGGGTGGCTACACCTTC | CAISPTGSLGGYTF
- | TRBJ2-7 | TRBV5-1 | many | TGCGCCAGCAGCGTAGGGGGGACGGGGGCCTACGAGCAGTACTTC | CASSVGGTGAYEQYF
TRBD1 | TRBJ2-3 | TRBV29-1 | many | TGCAGCGTTGAACCACAGGGGGCACTAGATACGCAGTATTTT | CSVEPQGALDTQYF
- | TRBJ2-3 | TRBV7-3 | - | TGTGCCAGCAGCTTAGGTTCGATGGGTACGCAGTATTTT | CASSLGSMGTQYF
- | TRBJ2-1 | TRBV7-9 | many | TGTGCCAGCAGCTTAGCGCCGGGCAGGAGCTACAATGAGCAGTTCTTC | CASSLAPGRSYNEQFF
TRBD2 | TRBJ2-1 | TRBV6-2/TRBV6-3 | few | TGTGCCAGCAGTTTGGCGACTAGCGGGCGCAATGAGCAGTTCTTC | CASSLATSGRNEQFF
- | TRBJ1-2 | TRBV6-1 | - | TGTGCCAGCAGTGAAGCGCCAGGGGATCACTATGGCTACACCTTC | CASSEAPGDHYGYTF
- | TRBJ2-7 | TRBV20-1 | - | TGCAGTGCTAGAGATCAGAACGGCTGGAGCTCCTACGAGCAGTACTTC | CSARDQNGWSSYEQYF
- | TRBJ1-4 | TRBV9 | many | TGTGCCAGCAGCGTAGCATCAGGGGAACTGTTTTTT | CASSVASGELFF
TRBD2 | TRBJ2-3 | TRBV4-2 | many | TGTGCCAGCAGCCAAGAGAAGCGGGACGCGCAGTATTTT | CASSQEKRDAQYF
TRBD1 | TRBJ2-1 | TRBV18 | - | TGTGCCAGCTCGTCCTTGGGGACAGGGCAATACAATGAGCAGTTCTTC | CASSSLGTGQYNEQFF
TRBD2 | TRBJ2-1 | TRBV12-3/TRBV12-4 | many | TGTGCCAGCAGTTCCAGACTAGCGGGTGAGCAGTTCTTC | CASSSRLAGEQFF